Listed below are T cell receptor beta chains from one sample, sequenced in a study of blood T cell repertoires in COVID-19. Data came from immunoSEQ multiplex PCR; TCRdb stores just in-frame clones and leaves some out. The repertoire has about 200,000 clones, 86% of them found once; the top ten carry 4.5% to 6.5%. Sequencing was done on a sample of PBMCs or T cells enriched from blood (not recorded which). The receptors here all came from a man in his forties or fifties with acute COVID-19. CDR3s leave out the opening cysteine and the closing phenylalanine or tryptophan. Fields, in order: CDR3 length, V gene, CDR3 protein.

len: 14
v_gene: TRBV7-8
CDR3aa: ASNPRRQGVTGELF

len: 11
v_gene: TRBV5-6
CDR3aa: ASSLDRKETQY

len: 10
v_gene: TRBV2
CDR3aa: ASSEYMSSQH

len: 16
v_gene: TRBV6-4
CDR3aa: ASSEIPLLAGSTGELF

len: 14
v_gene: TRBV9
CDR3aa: ASSARRTAPTLGYT

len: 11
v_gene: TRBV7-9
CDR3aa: ASRTGEVTEAF

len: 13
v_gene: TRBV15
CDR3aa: ATSSSGSGTGELF

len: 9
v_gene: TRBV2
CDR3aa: AGQRNYEQY

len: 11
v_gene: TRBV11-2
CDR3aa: ASSFGRGWEQY

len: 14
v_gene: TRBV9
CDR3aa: ASSPSSRTTLETQY

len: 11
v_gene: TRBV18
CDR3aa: ASSPTVYYEQY

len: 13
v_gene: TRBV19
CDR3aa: ASNRDRANTGELF

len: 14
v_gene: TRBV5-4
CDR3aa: ASSVGQGKTNEKLF

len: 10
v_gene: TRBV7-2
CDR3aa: ASSPGITEAF

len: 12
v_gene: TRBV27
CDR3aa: ASSSPTWGDGYT

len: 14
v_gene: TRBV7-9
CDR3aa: ASSPLAGGIKNEQF